A single sample gave rise to the 5 T cell receptor beta chains below, sequenced in a study of T cell responses to AZD1222 COVID-19 vaccine (dated by TCRdb to the early 2020s). Per the publication, the time point label means: about 28 days (+/-7) after the second vaccine dose. Receptor libraries were prepared by the immunoSEQ multiplex PCR assay. The clones in this table, taken by TCRdb from immuneACCESS, are in-frame only. Not every clone is retained; where verified, under half of the shortfall comes from an unresolved V gene, and the cause of the rest is unknown. The sample table holds about 180,000 clones, of which around nine tenths were seen once. The ten top clones hold approximately 1.9% of the sample. The sample here was peripheral blood, taken 28 days after the second AZD1222 dose. The source is an adult who received the AZD1222 COVID-19 vaccine.

This clone appeared a single time. The V gene is TRBV4-3, the J gene TRBJ1-4; 9 nucleotides agree with TRBD1. Trimming cost V 0 bases and J 8 bases; bases outside gene matches: 7. Germline assignment: CDR1 LGHNA and CDR2 YSLEER. This CDR3 contains 16 residues. CDR3 DNA: TGCGCCAGCAGCCAAGAGGTCGGGACAGGGTACGAAAAACTGTTTTTT. Amino acid sequence: CASSQEVGTGYEKLFF.

The chain is built from TRBV21-1 and TRBJ2-2; the D segment call TRBD1 is taken from the table without a DNA check. TRBV21-1 is a pseudogene segment. The CDR3 sequence is 15 residues long. DNA of the CDR3: TGTGCCAGCAGCTCCCGACAGGGAGACACCGGGGAGCTGTTTTTT. Translation gives CASSSRQGDTGELFF.

This clone was observed once. The V call is TRBV25-1, the J call TRBJ1-1; TRBD1 is a possible D gene (6 bases). Germline CDR1 and CDR2: MGHDK and SYGVNS. The CDR3 spans 15 residues. V lost 4 bases and J lost 3, with 15 bases in between. The CDR3 coding sequence is TGTGCCAGCAGTGCAACAGGGCTTTTTGACACTGAAGCTTTCTTT. Translating it yields CASSATGLFDTEAFF.

CDR3 nucleotide sequence: TGTGCCAGCAGCTTAGGGGGCTATGGCTACACCTTC. Protein sequence: CASSLGGYGYTF. The V and J genes are TRBV7-2 and TRBJ1-2; unclear D gene. V was clipped by 1 base and J by 4 bases, with 4 bases between them. The length of the CDR3 is 12 residues. CDR1 and CDR2 (germline): SGHTA, FQGNSA. Based on the CDR3 plus reference TRBV7-2 and TRBJ1-2, the full variable domain is GAGVSQSPSNKVTEKGKDVELRCDPISGHTALYWYRQSLGQGLEFLIYFQGNSAPDKSGLPSDRFSAERTGGSVSTLTIQRTQQEDSAVYLCASSLGGYGYTFGSGTRLTVV.

This chain uses TRBV5-3 with TRBJ2-1, with D perhaps matching TRBD1 (6 bases). TRBV5-3 is marked as an open reading frame, function uncertain. This CDR3 is 18 amino acids long. The V gene lost 0 bases and the J gene lost 0 bases, with 16 bases spanning the gap. The CDR3 nucleotides are TGTGCCAGAAGCTTGGTTTTGGGACATAGGAGCTCCTACAATGAGCAGTTCTTC. Its translation is CARSLVLGHRSSYNEQFF.